These 27 T cell receptor beta chains share one sample of origin, sequenced in a study of T-cell memory formation after mild COVID-19. One entry per CDR3 protein results from TCRdb running MiXCR on the 5' RACE reads. The sample has roughly 580,000 distinct CDR3 sequences, roughly 18% seen once. Material for sequencing was PBMCs or a T cell subset sorted from them (not recorded which). These receptors were taken from an adult woman who had mild COVID-19 (a few samples of this study predate the infection). Cell type and time point are not known.

This clonotype has a count of ten or more. The chain links TRBV6-2 or TRBV6-3 to TRBJ2-1; TRBD1 matches 7 bases. Germline values: CDR1 MNHEY, CDR2 SVGEGT. V lost 4 bases, J lost 7 bases, and 10 bases stayed unmatched. The CDR3 runs to 15 residues. The CDR3 loop is CASSLRPTRGNEQFF. CDR3 DNA sequence: TGTGCCAGCAGTTTACGACCAACCAGGGGGAATGAGCAGTTCTTC.

To note about this clonotype: Germline and junction disagree at one end, which may indicate a read error. The chain uses TRBV18 and TRBJ1-1; 9 nucleotides agree with TRBD1. CDR3 length: 17 amino acids. Germline CDR1 and CDR2: KGHSH and LQKENI. CDR3 sequence: CASSPRAGQGFNTEAFF. In DNA, the CDR3 is TGTGCCAGCTCCCCACGGGCGGGACAGGGTTTCAACACTGAAGCTTTCTTT.

The chain recombines TRBV7-9 with TRBJ2-2; D unresolved. V was cut by 6 bases and J by 3 bases, with 17 bases left in between. The CDR3 spans 16 residues. Germline CDR1 reads SEHNR; CDR2 reads FQNEAQ (reference sequence). CDR3 in DNA: TGTGCCAGCAGGAAAAACCGAGACGGCGACACCGGGGAGCTGTTTTTT. Translation: CASRKNRDGDTGELFF.

This clonotype was counted only a few times. The chain employs TRBV19 and TRBJ1-1; 7 nucleotides match TRBD1. CDR1 and CDR2 (germline): LNHDA, SQIVND (reference sequence). The J segment lost 0 bases and the V segment lost 7 bases, leaving 5 bases of the junction unmatched. This CDR3 region has 14 residues. CDR3 sequence (DNA): TGTGCCAGTACCAGGGACAGAATGAACACTGAAGCTTTCTTT. It encodes CASTRDRMNTEAFF.

This clonotype has only a few counts. This chain joins TRBV7-9 and TRBJ1-4, with D unresolved. Germline assignment: CDR1 SEHNR and CDR2 FQNEAQ (reference sequence). The CDR3 runs to 13 residues. The ends were cut back, 5 bases at V and 8 bases at J, with 12 bases in the middle. CDR3 coding DNA: TGTGCCAGCAGCCCAGAGGCAATGGAAAAACTGTTTTTT. Its translation is CASSPEAMEKLFF.

This clonotype appeared a few times. The chain combines TRBV20-1 with TRBJ2-7; D ambiguous. The germline gives CDR1 DFQATT, CDR2 SNEGSKA (reference sequence). Trimming took off 6 bases at V and 6 bases at J, with 12 bases between the two ends. CDR3 length: 11 amino acids. The CDR3 region is CSARALAEQYF. In nucleotides, the CDR3 is TGCAGTGCACGTGCCTTAGCCGAGCAGTACTTC.

The V gene is TRBV4-1, the J gene TRBJ2-5; perhaps TRBD2 as D (7 bases). Germline loops: CDR1 MGHRA, CDR2 YSYEKL. V dropped 0 bases and J dropped 7 bases, with 18 bases sitting between them. The CDR3 sequence is 16 residues long. CDR3 nucleotides: TGCGCCAGCAGCCAAGATTGGGGGGGGGCAGTGGTGACCCAGTACTTC. It yields the protein CASSQDWGGAVVTQYF.

This clonotype was seen just once. This chain links TRBV7-2 with TRBJ2-1; a possible D gene is TRBD1 (7 bases). The CDR3 runs 15 residues. With 4 bases removed from V and 4 bases from J, the gap between germline ends came to 14 bases. Germline CDR1 is SGHTA and CDR2 is FQGNSA. The CDR3 is CASSYDRAGYNEQFF. The CDR3, as DNA: TGTGCCAGCAGCTATGACAGGGCGGGGTACAATGAGCAGTTCTTC.

As DNA, the CDR3 is TGTGCCACCTTAATCCCGGGCGGTATGGATACGCAGTATTTT. As protein: CATLIPGGMDTQYF. This chain joins TRBV18 and TRBJ2-3; D ambiguous. The CDR3 totals 14 residues. Trimming cost V 10 bases and J 6 bases, with 20 bases left between them. Looked up from germline, CDR1 is KGHSH and CDR2 is LQKENI.

The chain joins TRBV11-2 to TRBJ2-7, with 7 bases matching TRBD2. This CDR3 comprises 15 residues. CDR1 and CDR2 (germline): SGHAT, FQNNGV. Trimming at V came to 1 base and at J to 6 bases, leaving 9 bases not matched to a gene. The chain's CDR3 is CASSLATGGGVEQYF. The CDR3 DNA reads TGTGCCAGCAGCTTAGCAACGGGAGGAGGGGTCGAGCAGTACTTC.

For the CDR3, the DNA is TGTGCCAGCAGCTTAGCTTACGTGGGTCTCGGATCCTACGAGCAGTACTTC. Translating it yields CASSLAYVGLGSYEQYF. The chain employs TRBV7-2 and TRBJ2-7; D not certain. With 0 bases removed from V and 1 base from J, the gap between germline ends came to 16 bases. This CDR3 has 17 residues. Germline V lookup: CDR1 SGHTA, CDR2 FQGNSA. Full variable domain (outside the CDR3, taken from reference TRBV7-2 and TRBJ2-7): GAGVSQSPSNKVTEKGKDVELRCDPISGHTALYWYRQSLGQGLEFLIYFQGNSAPDKSGLPSDRFSAERTGGSVSTLTIQRTQQEDSAVYLCASSLAYVGLGSYEQYFGPGTRLTVT.

The chain uses TRBV20-1 and TRBJ2-2, with 9 bases fitting TRBD2. The CDR3 is made up of 14 amino acids. The germline gives CDR1 DFQATT, CDR2 SNEGSKA (reference sequence). V gave up 6 bases and J gave up 2 bases; unmatched junction bases: 4. CDR3 sequence reads: CSAASGANTGELFF. CDR3 DNA: TGCAGTGCCGCTAGCGGGGCAAACACCGGGGAGCTGTTTTTT.

This clonotype was recorded a few times. The rearrangement uses TRBV6-5 and TRBJ2-1, with 11 positions matching TRBD2. This CDR3 is built from 16 residues. Trimming cost V 4 bases and J 6 bases; bases outside gene matches: 8. CDR1 is MNHEY and CDR2 is SVGAGI in the germline V gene. The chain's CDR3 is CASSFPTSGRVNEQFF. The CDR3 nucleotides read TGTGCCAGCAGTTTTCCCACTAGCGGGAGAGTCAATGAGCAGTTCTTC.

The chain couples TRBV6-6 to TRBJ2-1, with 10 bases lining up with TRBD2. The V gene end was trimmed by 11 bases and the J gene end by 9 bases; junction bases not matched to a gene: 19. The germline V gene encodes CDR1 MNHNY and CDR2 SVGAGI (reference sequence). CDR3 length: 16 amino acids. CDR3 region: CACNRRLAGVAGEQFF. The CDR3, as DNA: TGTGCCTGCAACAGACGGCTAGCGGGAGTGGCTGGTGAGCAGTTCTTC.

With regard to this clonotype: Compared with germline, one end of the junction differs, possibly owing to a read error. This chain uses TRBV7-7 with TRBJ2-1; maybe TRBD1 (5 bases). The CDR3 length is 13 residues. Germline assignment: CDR1 SSHAT and CDR2 FNYEAQ (reference sequence). This CDR3 reads CASSTPDSHEQFF. As DNA, the CDR3 is TGTGCTAGCAGCACCCCCGACAGTCATGAGCAGTTCTTC.

A few counts support this clonotype. The J gene is TRBJ1-1, the V gene TRBV4-3; 11 nucleotides align to TRBD1. The length of the CDR3 is 13 residues. J lost 10 bases, V lost 1 base, and 2 bases had no gene match. Germline-derived CDR1 and CDR2 are LGHNA and YSLEER. The CDR3 region is CASSQGDRGIAFF. In DNA, the CDR3 is TGCGCCAGCAGCCAAGGGGACAGGGGGATAGCTTTCTTT.

The chain links TRBV4-1 to TRBJ2-1; D remains unclear. V lost 0 bases and J 8 bases, leaving 11 bases between the germline ends. The CDR3 extends over 14 amino acids. Per germline, CDR1 MGHRA and CDR2 YSYEKL. CDR3 coding DNA: TGCGCCAGCAGCCAAGATCAAGAAAGGGATGAGCAGTTCTTC. It yields the protein CASSQDQERDEQFF.

V gene TRBV7-3 combines with J gene TRBJ2-5; no clear D. In germline, CDR1 is SGHTA, CDR2 FQGTGA. V gave up 2 bases and J gave up 5 bases, with 15 bases separating them. This CDR3 is 15 amino acids long. CDR3 bases: TGTGCCAGCAGCTTAGTTGTGGGGTCGTCGGAGACCCAGTACTTC. Amino acids: CASSLVVGSSETQYF.

In its sample, this clonotype was seen a few times. This chain links TRBV3-1 with TRBJ2-6; 7 bases are shared with TRBD2. The germline V gene encodes CDR1 LGHDT and CDR2 YNNKEL (reference sequence). Trimming at V came to 0 bases and at J to 0 bases, leaving 11 bases not matched to a gene. The CDR3 consists of 20 residues. CDR3 bases: TGTGCCAGCAGCCAAGAGTGGCTAGCGGTACTCCCCTCTGGGGCCAACGTCCTGACTTTC. This gives the protein CASSQEWLAVLPSGANVLTF.

The chain joins TRBV19 to TRBJ2-3; D unclear. Per the germline V gene, CDR1 is LNHDA and CDR2 is SQIVND (reference sequence). The CDR3 totals 15 residues. V lost 4 bases and J 2 bases, leaving 13 bases between the germline ends. The CDR3: CASSKPQDPTDTQYF. The CDR3 nucleotides are TGTGCCAGTAGTAAACCTCAGGACCCCACAGATACGCAGTATTTT.

This clonotype was detected many times. The rearrangement links TRBV30 to TRBJ2-7, with 9 bases that match TRBD1. Losses at the gene ends were 5 bases for V and 2 bases for J; bases not matched to a gene: 13. CDR1 and CDR2 from the germline V gene are GTSNPN and SVGIG (reference sequence). The CDR3 sequence is 16 residues long. Here the CDR3 DNA reads TGTGCCTGGGCCCTGGGGGACAGGGTTGAAGCCTACGAGCAGTACTTC. Amino acid sequence: CAWALGDRVEAYEQYF.

This clonotype was seen more than once but under ten times. This chain connects TRBV29-1 to TRBJ2-5; D gene uncertain. There are 12 residues in the CDR3. Trimming removed 6 bases from V and 5 bases from J, with 13 bases in between. The germline CDR1 and CDR2 sequences are SQVTM and ANQGSEA. CDR3: CSVRDGMETQYF. The CDR3 coding sequence is TGCAGCGTCCGCGATGGCATGGAGACCCAGTACTTC.

This clonotype appeared a single time. This chain joins TRBV12-3 or TRBV12-4 and TRBJ2-7; D is unresolved. The CDR3 totals 14 residues. Trimming pared 3 bases from V and 7 bases from J, leaving 16 bases between. The CDR3 loop reads CASSFWLSVGEQYF. The CDR3 DNA reads TGTGCCAGCAGTTTTTGGTTGAGCGTCGGGGAGCAGTACTTC.

This clonotype appeared a few times. The J gene is TRBJ2-7, the V gene TRBV20-1, with D unresolved. Germline lookup yields CDR1 DFQATT and CDR2 SNEGSKA (reference sequence). The CDR3 covers 12 residues. V gave up 1 base and J gave up 5 bases, with 9 bases separating them. The CDR3 bases are TGCAGTGCTAGAGTCGGTGGGCACGAGCAGTACTTC. This sequence encodes CSARVGGHEQYF.

The V gene is TRBV5-1, the J gene TRBJ1-1; 9 nucleotides match TRBD1. Trimming took 4 bases from V and 0 from J; bases not matched to a gene: 10. Germline-derived CDR1 and CDR2 are SGHRS and YFSETQ. This CDR3 comprises 17 residues. CDR3 loop: CASSGGQGVRMNTEAFF. In DNA, the CDR3 is TGCGCCAGCAGCGGGGGACAGGGCGTTAGAATGAACACTGAAGCTTTCTTT.

The genes are TRBV24-1 and TRBJ2-1, with D hard to call. There are 15 residues in the CDR3. The germline V and J ends were trimmed by 4 bases and 9 bases, with 18 bases remaining between them. The germline V gene has CDR1 KGHDR and CDR2 SFDVKD. CDR3 nucleotide sequence: TGTGCCACCAGTGACCCCTCGGGCCGCATTGGTGAGCAGTTCTTC. It specifies CATSDPSGRIGEQFF.

This clonotype was detected only a few times. The V call is TRBV9, the J call TRBJ2-3, with D possibly matching TRBD2 (6 bases). Germline CDR1 SGDLS, CDR2 YYNGEE. Trimming took 0 bases from V and 5 from J, leaving 19 bases between them. This CDR3 contains 17 residues. CDR3 sequence (DNA): TGTGCCAGCAGCGTAGCCCCCTCCGGGACTGCGGGAGATACGCAGTATTTT. This gives the protein CASSVAPSGTAGDTQYF. Full variable domain (remainder filled in from reference TRBV9 and TRBJ2-3): DSGVTQTPKHLITATGQRVTLRCSPRSGDLSVYWYQQSLDQGLQFLIQYYNGEERAKGNILERFSAQQFPDLHSELNLSSLELGDSALYFCASSVAPSGTAGDTQYFGPGTRLTVL.